This T cell receptor (beta chain) was recovered during a study of T cells in localized non-small cell lung cancer. The germline V gene encodes CDR1 SEHNR and CDR2 FQNEAQ (reference sequence). Trimming removed 9 bases at V and 4 bases at J, with 6 bases between. The CDR3 sequence is 10 residues long. TCRdb's table, derived via immunoSEQ multiplex PCR, lists solely in-frame clones and lacks some. This table holds about 52,000 clones, 80% found once. The receptor's source is a woman aged 40-70 years with stage II lung adenocarcinoma. The J gene is TRBJ1-1, the V gene TRBV7-9; maybe TRBD1 (5 bases). This specimen consisted of PBMCs, obtained before any cancer treatment. CDR3 sequence (DNA): TGTGCCAGTCAGGGCACTGAAGCTTTCTTT. It encodes CASQGTEAFF.